This entry lists 13 T cell receptor beta chains sequenced from one sample in a study of cytomegalovirus exposure and HLA in healthy donors. Primers included in the PCR were 60 Vbeta and 13 Jbeta primers. Produced via immunoSEQ multiplex PCR; TCRdb's table is partial and in-frame only. The sample has roughly 150,000 clones, roughly 82% seen once; the top ten hold around 7%. The sequenced sample consisted of PBMCs. These receptor sequences come from a woman in her forties or fifties in good health and CMV-seropositive.

The V and J genes are TRBV28 and TRBJ1-5; 10 nucleotides agree with TRBD1. J gave up 2 bases and V 3 bases, and 7 bases lay outside the gene matches. Germline CDR1 reads MDHEN; CDR2 reads SYDVKM. The CDR3 runs to 17 residues. The CDR3 spells CASSLAPGTGGNQPQHF. The CDR3 DNA reads as TGTGCCAGCAGTTTGGCCCCAGGGACAGGGGGCAATCAGCCCCAGCATTTT.

The rearrangement joins TRBV30 to TRBJ2-1; possibly TRBD2 for D (5 bases). The CDR3 has 14 residues. The ends were cut back, 1 base at V and 0 bases at J, with 7 bases in the middle. Germline V gene data show CDR1 as GTSNPN and CDR2 as SVGIG (reference sequence). The CDR3 spells CAWSGGSSYNEQFF. In DNA form, the CDR3 reads TGTGCCTGGAGTGGAGGGAGCTCCTACAATGAGCAGTTCTTC.

This chain links TRBV6-5 with TRBJ1-3, with a weak D call TRBD1 (6 bases). The CDR3 extends over 14 amino acids. V was trimmed by 2 bases and J by 6 bases, leaving 11 bases between them. Germline V lookup: CDR1 MNHEY, CDR2 SVGAGI. CDR3 coding DNA: TGTGCCAGCAGTTACGCCGGGGACACAAACACCATATATTTT. It translates to CASSYAGDTNTIYF.

The CDR3 DNA is TGTGCCAGTAGTATCCCCTGGCAGGACTATGGCTACACCTTC. The encoded protein is CASSIPWQDYGYTF. The chain employs TRBV19 and TRBJ1-2; no firm D call. The CDR3 sequence is 14 residues long. CDR1 is LNHDA, CDR2 SQIVND, per germline (reference sequence). The V end lost 3 bases, the J end lost 3 bases, and 11 bases lay between the germline ends.

CDR3 coding DNA: TGTGCCAGTAGGAAAGGACAGGTCGGGGAGGTAACCTACAATGAGCAGTTCTTC. The encoded protein is CASRKGQVGEVTYNEQFF. The chain recombines TRBV19 with TRBJ2-1; tentatively, D is TRBD1 (7 bases). This CDR3 is 18 amino acids long. Trimming took off 6 bases at V and 2 bases at J, with 23 bases between the two ends. Germline assignment: CDR1 LNHDA and CDR2 SQIVND (reference sequence).

This rearrangement joins TRBV27 to TRBJ2-1; tentatively, D is TRBD2 (7 bases). Germline assignment: CDR1 MNHEY and CDR2 SMNVEV (reference sequence). This CDR3 has 12 amino acids. The germline V and J ends were trimmed by 3 bases and 9 bases, with 9 bases remaining between them. DNA of the CDR3: TGTGCCAGCAGTTTGGGAGGGGGTGAGCAGTTCTTC. Translating gives CASSLGGGEQFF.

V is TRBV28 and J is TRBJ2-5; 7 bases fit TRBD1. The V segment lost 6 bases and the J segment 13 bases; nucleotides outside the gene matches: 17. The CDR3 covers 14 residues. Germline CDR1 reads MDHEN; CDR2 reads SYDVKM. CDR3 in amino acids: CASSSEGAATVRYF. As DNA, the CDR3 is TGTGCCAGCAGCTCTGAGGGGGCAGCCACCGTGCGGTACTTC.

The chain combines TRBV6-1 with TRBJ2-1, with a weak D call TRBD2 (7 bases). This CDR3 is 15 amino acids long. Germline assignment: CDR1 MNHNS and CDR2 SASEGT. V lost 6 bases, J lost 5 bases, and 17 bases lay in between. The CDR3 DNA is TGTGCCAGCAGGCTTGGGGGGGGCAGGAACAATGAGCAGTTCTTC. Amino acids: CASRLGGGRNNEQFF.

J is TRBJ2-2 and V is TRBV11-2; 7 nucleotides align to TRBD1. From germline, CDR1 is SGHAT and CDR2 FQNNGV. The CDR3 is 14 amino acids. V shed 8 bases, J shed 4 bases, and the junction held 7 bases outside the gene matches. This chain's CDR3 is CASRPHRGTGELFF. The CDR3 coding sequence is TGTGCCAGCCGACCCCACAGGGGCACCGGGGAGCTGTTTTTT.

CDR3 DNA sequence: TGTGCCAGCTCACCTAATACCTACGAGCAGTACTTC. This gives the protein CASSPNTYEQYF. The rearrangement uses TRBV18 and TRBJ2-7; unclear D gene. The CDR3 is made up of 12 amino acids. CDR1 KGHSH and CDR2 LQKENI come from the germline V gene. Trimming took off 3 bases at V and 2 bases at J, with 5 bases between the two ends.

A few counts support this clone. This chain uses TRBV7-6 with TRBJ2-1; D call uncertain. Germline V gene sequence: CDR1 SGHVS, CDR2 FNYEAQ. The CDR3 loop spans 12 amino acids. The V end was cut by 0 bases, the J end by 7 bases, with 4 bases between. The chain's CDR3 is CASSLARNEQFF. CDR3 nucleotide sequence: TGTGCCAGCAGCTTAGCCCGGAATGAGCAGTTCTTC.

This clone was seen only a few times. The V call is TRBV25-1, the J call TRBJ2-3, with D perhaps TRBD2 (7 bases). Trimming pared 2 bases from V and 6 bases from J, leaving 18 bases between. Germline values: CDR1 MGHDK, CDR2 SYGVNS. The CDR3 loop spans 16 amino acids. The CDR3 region has the DNA TGTGCCAGCAGTGAAGGCGGGGGCCCAGCGATGGATACGCAGTATTTT. It is translated as CASSEGGGPAMDTQYF.

The genes are TRBV14 and TRBJ1-1, with D possibly being TRBD1 (6 bases). V gave up 3 bases and J gave up 6 bases, with 14 bases separating them. Germline V gene lookup returns CDR1 SGHDN and CDR2 FVKESK. The CDR3 spans 14 residues. The CDR3 loop is CASSQDSSKAEAFF. In nucleotides, the CDR3 is TGTGCCAGCAGCCAGGACAGCTCGAAAGCTGAAGCTTTCTTT.